A single sample gave rise to the 8 T cell receptor beta chains below, sequenced in a study of T cell clonality in common variable immunodeficiency. The assay was immunoSEQ multiplex PCR, and TCRdb's table has in-frame clones only and misses some. Recorded here are roughly 70,000 clones, none singletons. Sequencing was performed on peripheral blood mononuclear cells. Receptors originate from a person aged 18-70 years in good health.

This clone was seen repeatedly, ten times or more. The observed sequence ends 3 residues before the CDR3 terminus, with the missing tail filled in from the germline J gene. This chain uses TRBV12-3 or TRBV12-4 with TRBJ1-5; D is uncertain. Trimming cost V 3 bases and J 9 bases, with 6 bases left between them. This CDR3 region has 11 residues. CDR3 DNA, as far as it was read: TGTGCCAGCAGTTTTCGGGGGCCC. Amino acids: CASSFRGP. The whole CDR3 is CASSFRGPQHF.

This clone has ten or more counts. The read is 3 residues too short to cover the CDR3 end, so that end is filled in from the germline J gene. The chain employs TRBV5-1 and TRBJ2-3; TRBD2 agrees at 13 bases. CDR1 SGHRS and CDR2 YFSETQ come from the germline V gene. The trim removed 4 bases at V and 2 bases at J, leaving 4 bases unmatched. This CDR3 has 16 amino acids. The chain's CDR3 is CASSTGLAGFTDTQYF. CDR3 DNA, as far as it was read: TGCGCCAGCAGCACGGGACTAGCGGGATTCACAGATACG.

This clone was recorded at least ten times. The sequence runs out 3 residues before the end of the CDR3; the remainder is reconstructed from the germline J gene. The V and J genes are TRBV7-8 and TRBJ2-3, with 7 bases identical to TRBD2. The CDR3 totals 16 residues. Per the germline V gene, CDR1 is SGHVS and CDR2 is FQNEAQ. Trimming cost V 2 bases and J 2 bases; bases outside gene matches: 7. The CDR3 sequence is CASSLIGGGVTDTQYF. The CDR3 bases that were read are TGTGCCAGCAGCTTAATCGGCGGGGGAGTCACAGATACG. Complete variable domain (other parts from reference TRBV7-8 and TRBJ2-3): GAGVSQSPRYKVAKRGQDVALRCDPISGHVSLFWYQQALGQGPEFLTYFQNEAQLDKSGLPSDRFFAERPEGSVSTLKIQRTQQEDSAVYLCASSLIGGGVTDTQYFGPGTRLTVL.

This clone has at least ten counts. CDR3 sequence: CSARDVQREYNEQFF. The DNA read from the CDR3 is TGCAGTGCTAGAGATGTCCAGCGGGAGTACAATGAG. The chain couples TRBV20-1 to TRBJ2-1, with TRBD2 identical over 8 bases. The read ends 3 residues early relative to the CDR3; the germline J gene fills the gap. Germline CDR1 is DFQATT and CDR2 is SNEGSKA (reference sequence). The CDR3 loop spans 15 amino acids. With 0 bases clipped from V and 4 bases from J, the junction kept 5 bases outside the gene matches.

Ten or more counts support this clone. One end of the junction fails to match germline, which may point to a read error. The CDR3 goes on 3 residues after the read ends, and that part is filled in from the germline J gene. The rearrangement links TRBV7-7 to TRBJ2-5; no clear D gene. This CDR3 has 15 residues. Germline CDR1 is SSHAT and CDR2 is FNYEAQ (reference sequence). The DNA read from the CDR3 is TGTGCTAGCAGCTCCCGAAGTAGCACCCAAGAGACC. Residues: CASSSRSSTQET. The complete CDR3 sequence is CASSSRSSTQETQYF. The entire variable domain, with the rest obtained from reference TRBV7-7 and TRBJ2-5, is as follows: GAGVSQSPRYKVTKRGQDVTLRCDPISSHATLYWYQQALGQGPEFLTYFNYEAQPDKSGLPSDRFSAERPEGSISTLTIQRTEQRDSAMYRCASSSRSSTQETQYFGPGTRLLVL.

This clone was picked up many times. Read data end 3 residues before the CDR3 end; the end is taken from the germline J gene. The chain has TRBV29-1 and TRBJ2-1; TRBD1 agrees at 9 bases. The CDR3 runs to 12 residues. CDR1 SQVTM and CDR2 ANQGSEA come from the germline V gene. Unmatched junction bases numbered 5, after V lost 7 bases and J lost 7 bases. The CDR3 protein is CSAGTGLNEQFF. Partial CDR3 DNA: TGCAGCGCCGGGACAGGGTTAAATGAG.

This clone was counted many times. Coverage ceases 3 residues before the CDR3 finishes, and the germline J gene fills in the end. The chain couples TRBV19 to TRBJ2-1; D possibly corresponds to TRBD2 (6 bases). V gave up 7 bases and J gave up 5 bases, with 18 bases separating them. This CDR3 comprises 15 residues. The germline V gene has CDR1 LNHDA and CDR2 SQIVND (reference sequence). Partial CDR3 DNA: TGTGCCAGTATTGGGGGGACCTATGAGGACAATGAG. Its translation is CASIGGTYEDNE. The entire CDR3 is CASIGGTYEDNEQFF.

This clone was recorded many times. The read gets to within 3 residues of the CDR3 end, and the germline J gene fills in the rest. The chain links TRBV23-1 to TRBJ1-1; possibly TRBD1 for D (5 bases). TRBV23-1 is annotated as an ORF whose role is uncertain. Trimming removed 10 bases from V and 6 bases from J, with 12 bases in between. This CDR3 is built from 11 residues. Partial CDR3 DNA: TGCGCCACCACGGGGGTTTCTGAA. The encoded protein is CATTGVSE. In full, the CDR3 is CATTGVSEAFF.